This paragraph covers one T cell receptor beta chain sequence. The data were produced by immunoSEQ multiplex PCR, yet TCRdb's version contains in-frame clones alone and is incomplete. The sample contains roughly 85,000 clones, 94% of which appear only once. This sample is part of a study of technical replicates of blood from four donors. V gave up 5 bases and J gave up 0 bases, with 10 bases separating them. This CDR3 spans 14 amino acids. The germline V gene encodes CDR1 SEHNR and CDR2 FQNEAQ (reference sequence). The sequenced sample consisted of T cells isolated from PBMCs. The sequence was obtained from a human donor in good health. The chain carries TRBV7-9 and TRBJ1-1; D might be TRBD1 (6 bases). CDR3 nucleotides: TGTGCCAGCAGCAACGGACAGATGAACACTGAAGCTTTCTTT. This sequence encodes CASSNGQMNTEAFF.